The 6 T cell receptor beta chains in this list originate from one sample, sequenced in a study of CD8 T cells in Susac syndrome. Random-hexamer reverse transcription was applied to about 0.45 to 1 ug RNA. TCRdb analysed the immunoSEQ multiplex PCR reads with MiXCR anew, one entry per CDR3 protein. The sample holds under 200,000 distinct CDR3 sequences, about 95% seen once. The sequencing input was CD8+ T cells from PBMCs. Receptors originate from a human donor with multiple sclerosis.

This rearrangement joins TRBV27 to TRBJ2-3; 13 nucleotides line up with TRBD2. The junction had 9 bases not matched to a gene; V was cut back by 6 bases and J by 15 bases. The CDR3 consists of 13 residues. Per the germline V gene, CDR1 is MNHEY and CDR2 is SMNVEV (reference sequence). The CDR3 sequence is CASRPPGLAGSYF. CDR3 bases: TGTGCCAGCAGGCCCCCGGGACTAGCGGGAAGCTATTTT.

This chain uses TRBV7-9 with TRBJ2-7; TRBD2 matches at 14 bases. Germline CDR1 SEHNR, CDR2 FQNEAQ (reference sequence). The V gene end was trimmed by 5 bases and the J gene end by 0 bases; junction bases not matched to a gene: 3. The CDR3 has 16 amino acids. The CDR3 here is CASSPGTSGSSYEQYF. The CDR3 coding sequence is TGTGCCAGCAGCCCTGGGACTAGCGGGAGCTCCTACGAGCAGTACTTC.

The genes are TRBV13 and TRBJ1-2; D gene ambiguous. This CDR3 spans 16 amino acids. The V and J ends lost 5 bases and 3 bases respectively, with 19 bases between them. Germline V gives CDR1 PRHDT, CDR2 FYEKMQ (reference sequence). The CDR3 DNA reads TGTGCCAGCAGCCCCCTTCTGGGTTCTTTCTACTATGGCTACACCTTC. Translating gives CASSPLLGSFYYGYTF.

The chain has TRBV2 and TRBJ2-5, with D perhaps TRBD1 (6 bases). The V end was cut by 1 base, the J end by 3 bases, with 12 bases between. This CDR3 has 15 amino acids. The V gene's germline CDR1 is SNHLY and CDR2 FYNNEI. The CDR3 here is CASSEVGTRKETQYF. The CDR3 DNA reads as TGTGCCAGCAGTGAAGTGGGGACAAGAAAAGAGACCCAGTACTTC.

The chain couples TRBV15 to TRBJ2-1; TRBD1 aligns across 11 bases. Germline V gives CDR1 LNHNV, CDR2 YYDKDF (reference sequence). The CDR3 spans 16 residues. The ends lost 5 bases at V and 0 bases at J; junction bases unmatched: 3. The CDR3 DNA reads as TGTGCCACCAGCGTAGGGACAGGGGGCTCCTACAATGAGCAGTTCTTC. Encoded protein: CATSVGTGGSYNEQFF.

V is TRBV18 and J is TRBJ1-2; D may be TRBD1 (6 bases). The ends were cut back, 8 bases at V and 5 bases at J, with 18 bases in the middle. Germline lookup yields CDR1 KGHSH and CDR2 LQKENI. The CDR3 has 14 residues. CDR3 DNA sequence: TGTGCCAGCGAATCCAGGGGAAGAAGTTATGGCTACACCTTC. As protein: CASESRGRSYGYTF.